The rows below give T cell receptor beta chains drawn from one sample of a study of cytomegalovirus exposure and HLA in healthy donors. Measured with immunoSEQ multiplex PCR; TCRdb has only the in-frame clones, and not every one. The table records some 110,000 clones, 70% to 80% of them present only once. Sequenced sample: PBMCs. These receptors were collected from a woman aged 18-29 years in good health and CMV-seronegative. Both conserved end residues are part of each CDR3. D genes are given only for firm matches. Only part of the rows carry a size: once, few, many, or a class if the clone is expanded.

j_call,d_call,clone_size,v_call,cdr3_aa,cdr3_nt
TRBJ1-2,TRBD1,.,TRBV5-4,CASSFPGQGARGYTF,TGTGCCAGCAGCTTCCCGGGACAGGGGGCACGAGGCTACACCTTC
TRBJ1-1,.,.,TRBV21-1,CASTGQNTEAFF,TGTGCCAGCACAGGCCAGAACACTGAAGCTTTCTTT
TRBJ1-1,TRBD1,.,TRBV30,CAWSKGGMNTEAFF,TGTGCCTGGAGTAAAGGGGGCATGAACACTGAAGCTTTCTTT
TRBJ1-1,.,.,TRBV30,CAWSRAMNTEAFF,TGTGCCTGGAGTAGAGCAATGAACACTGAAGCTTTCTTT
TRBJ2-5,.,.,TRBV6-1,CASSEPNRQETQYF,TGTGCCAGCAGTGAACCTAACCGCCAAGAGACCCAGTACTTC
TRBJ2-7,.,.,TRBV6-6,CASRENRVGEQYF,TGTGCCAGCAGGGAGAACAGGGTGGGCGAGCAGTACTTC
TRBJ2-3,TRBD1,.,TRBV2,CASSLDRGRTDTQYF,TGTGCCAGCAGCCTAGACAGGGGGCGCACAGATACGCAGTATTTT
TRBJ1-4,TRBD1,.,TRBV19,CASTPGQGNEKLFF,TGTGCCAGTACCCCGGGACAGGGAAATGAAAAACTGTTTTTT
TRBJ2-7,.,.,TRBV30,CAWSVSSGRKDYEQYF,TGTGCCTGGAGTGTATCTTCGGGGAGAAAGGACTACGAGCAGTACTTC
TRBJ2-2,.,.,TRBV2,CASKSMISTGELFF,TGTGCCAGCAAGTCGATGATCAGCACCGGGGAGCTGTTTTTT
TRBJ2-5,.,.,TRBV28,CASSSPDSQETQYF,TGTGCCAGCAGTTCCCCGGACAGTCAAGAGACCCAGTACTTC
TRBJ2-5,TRBD1,.,TRBV29-1,CSVQTGSRETQYF,TGCAGCGTCCAGACAGGGAGTCGAGAGACCCAGTACTTC
TRBJ2-5,.,.,TRBV5-1,CASSSLQGGETQYF,TGCGCCAGCAGCTCCCTACAGGGAGGGGAGACCCAGTACTTC
TRBJ2-7,TRBD1,.,TRBV19,CASSIESGTALYEQYF,TGTGCCAGTAGTATTGAATCGGGGACAGCACTCTACGAGCAGTACTTC
TRBJ1-4,TRBD1,.,TRBV30,CASYGTGNEKLFF,TGTGCCAGCTATGGGACAGGGAATGAAAAACTGTTTTTT
TRBJ1-2,.,few,TRBV4-1,CASSDDSTYGYTF,TGCGCCAGCAGCGACGACAGTACGTATGGCTACACCTTC
TRBJ1-4,TRBD1,.,TRBV2,CASRPTGTGERGLNEKLFF,TGTGCCAGCAGACCGACCGGGACAGGGGAGCGTGGGCTTAATGAAAAACTGTTTTTT
TRBJ2-1,.,.,TRBV7-2,CASSLGLAYNEQFF,TGTGCCAGCAGCTTAGGACTAGCCTACAATGAGCAGTTCTTC
TRBJ2-4,.,.,TRBV2,CASSEGGRPAQNIQYF,TGTGCCAGCAGTGAAGGGGGCAGGCCGGCCCAAAACATTCAGTACTTC
TRBJ2-2,TRBD2,once,TRBV29-1,CSVEDPETSVGELFF,TGCAGCGTTGAAGATCCTGAGACTAGCGTCGGGGAGCTGTTTTTT
TRBJ1-2,TRBD1,.,TRBV27,CASSSPGGQYGYTF,TGTGCCAGCAGTTCCCCAGGGGGCCAGTATGGCTACACCTTC
TRBJ2-7,TRBD1,.,TRBV4-1,CASSSAPGTGSYEQYF,TGCGCCAGCAGCTCTGCACCCGGGACAGGGTCGTACGAGCAGTACTTC
TRBJ2-7,.,.,TRBV10-1,CASSARRHYEQYF,TGCGCCAGCAGTGCACGCCGACACTACGAGCAGTACTTC
TRBJ1-2,.,.,TRBV9,CASSVEQGPDGYTF,TGTGCCAGCAGCGTAGAACAGGGCCCGGATGGCTACACCTTC
TRBJ2-3,.,few,TRBV19,CASSIRRGATDTQYF,TGTGCCAGTAGTATAAGGCGCGGGGCCACAGATACGCAGTATTTT
TRBJ1-1,TRBD1,.,TRBV27,CASSLSGTVNTEAFF,TGTGCCAGCAGTTTATCGGGGACAGTGAACACTGAAGCTTTCTTT